This T cell receptor beta chain stems from a study of tumor and adjacent non-tumor tissue in lung cancer. Turning to the study itself: Patients comprised about a dozen adenocarcinoma, a couple of squamous cell carcinoma and 1 small cell lung cancer. Samples averaged approximately 3.9 million productive TCRbeta reads each.

Three rounds of nested PCR, following a modified ARM-PCR protocol, produced the TCRbeta library. Via MiXCR, TCRdb re-called the multiplex PCR reads, giving one row per CDR3 protein. The table has 55,000 to 75,000 distinct CDR3 sequences, about three fifths seen once. General study points: TCR diversity was significantly greater in tumor than normal lung tissue. Tumor repertoires had a smaller top 100 clone share than normal lung.

In regard to this clonotype: No antigen is known for it.

The template was RNA from unsorted bulk tissue. The CDR3 is 12 residues long. V was shortened by 4 bases and J by 4 bases, with 10 bases between the two germline ends. Germline assignment: CDR1 SQVTM and CDR2 ANQGSEA. V and J are TRBV29-1 and TRBJ1-1; no clear D gene. The sequence was collected from a man in his fifties with non-small cell lung cancer. Sequenced material: lung tumor tissue. The CDR3 is CSVGGGGTEAFF. Written as DNA, the CDR3 is TGCAGCGTTGGAGGTGGCGGCACTGAAGCTTTCTTT.